The clone carrying this TCR beta chain was found once. Its antigen is as yet unknown. V lost 4 bases and J lost 0; bases outside the gene matches: 9. The CDR3 is 17 amino acids. Germline values: CDR1 MNHNS, CDR2 SASEGT. The data stem from a study of OX40 agonist ivuxolimab in advanced cancers. Study overall: The patients received agonistic anti-OX40 (CD134) antibody ivuxolimab. Patient treatment consisted of intravenous ivuxolimab administration every 2 weeks at 0.01 to 10 mg/kg. Regarding the study as a whole: CD4+ and CD8+ blood T cells expanded clonally by week 6 at 0.1 to 3.0 mg/kg. Among patients with partial responses at 0.1-3.0 mg/kg, clonal expansion was among the lowest.

The data were produced by immunoSEQ multiplex PCR, yet TCRdb's version contains in-frame clones alone and is incomplete. Of about 99,000 clones listed, approximately 95% are singletons. The chain combines TRBV6-1 with TRBJ2-4; 7 nucleotides match TRBD2. The sample in question was CD4+ or CD8+ T cells sorted from blood, obtained in a trial of the OX40 agonist ivuxolimab. The receptor's source is an adult with an advanced solid tumor such as melanoma, head and neck, liver or kidney cancer. CDR3 in amino acids: CASSAPGTNTAKNIQYF. CDR3 DNA sequence: TGTGCCAGCAGTGCTCCCGGGACTAACACAGCCAAAAACATTCAGTACTTC.